The clone carrying this TCR beta chain showed up just a few times. Its antigen is not known. This record comes from a study of identical twins. Findings and caveats of the study: Modelling approaches yielded underestimates of out-of-frame TCR alpha sharing between monozygotic twins.

MiXCR was run by TCRdb on the 5' RACE reads, yielding one entry per CDR3 protein. The sample has 600,000 to 800,000 distinct CDR3 sequences, about 20% seen once. Germline V gene sequence: CDR1 MNHEY, CDR2 SVGEGT. The length of the CDR3 is 15 residues. The V segment lost 9 bases and the J segment 3 bases; nucleotides outside the gene matches: 14. These data also featured in a second study, about T cells expressing NK-cell markers. Turning to that study: The sequencing cohort of eight donors included seven HCMV-seropositive individuals and one seronegative individual.

The sample was PBMCs. The rearrangement uses TRBV6-2 or TRBV6-3 and TRBJ2-7; 7 bases line up with TRBD1. This receptor was identified in a woman aged 18-29 years in good health. CDR3 nucleotides: TGTGCCAGTACTCCGGGACAGCGGACTCACTACGAGCAGTACTTC. Its protein product is CASTPGQRTHYEQYF.